Each of the 32 T cell receptor beta chains below was sequenced from the same sample in a study of shared clonotypes between healthy human individuals. Sequenced by immunoSEQ multiplex PCR; TCRdb stores in-frame clones only, minus some. The table lists 2,100,000 or so clones, approximately 94% of them singletons, with about 0.13% in the top ten. Sequenced sample: naive CD4+ T cells sorted from blood. Documented subset: CD45RA+ positively selected. The receptors here all came from a man in his late teens or twenties in good health.

The CDR3: CASSSLPGTAADTQYF. CDR3 coding DNA: TGTGCCAGCAGCTCCTTGCCCGGGACTGCAGCAGATACGCAGTATTTT. This chain connects TRBV5-6 to TRBJ2-3; possible D gene TRBD2, 6 bases. V lost 3 bases and J 4 bases, leaving 18 bases between the germline ends. The CDR3 has 16 residues. The germline V gene encodes CDR1 SGHDT and CDR2 YYEEEE. The full variable domain, its missing parts supplied by reference TRBV5-6 and TRBJ2-3, is DAGVTQSPTHLIKTRGQQVTLRCSPKSGHDTVSWYQQALGQGPQFIFQYYEEEERQRGNFPDRFSGHQFPNYSSELNVNALLLGDSALYLCASSSLPGTAADTQYFGPGTRLTVL.

The chain employs TRBV4-1 and TRBJ2-5, with 8 bases fitting TRBD2. Trimming took 4 bases from V and 0 from J; bases not matched to a gene: 4. Germline CDR1 and CDR2: MGHRA and YSYEKL. The CDR3 consists of 15 residues. This CDR3 is CASSLSGANQETQYF. CDR3 nucleotides: TGCGCCAGCAGCCTTAGCGGGGCCAACCAAGAGACCCAGTACTTC.

The rearrangement uses TRBV30 and TRBJ2-7; TRBD2 aligns across 9 bases. The trim removed 1 base at V and 1 base at J, leaving 11 bases unmatched. The CDR3 is 17 amino acids. The V gene's germline CDR1 is GTSNPN and CDR2 SVGIG (reference sequence). CDR3 loop: CAWSGGKLAGKSYEQYF. The CDR3 nucleotides are TGTGCCTGGAGTGGCGGGAAACTAGCGGGCAAGTCCTACGAGCAGTACTTC.

This chain joins TRBV4-1 and TRBJ1-5, with 9 bases identical to TRBD1. Germline V gene data show CDR1 as MGHRA and CDR2 as YSYEKL. The CDR3 is 15 residues long. Trimming at V came to 4 bases and at J to 4 bases, leaving 5 bases not matched to a gene. DNA of the CDR3: TGCGCCAGCAGCCTCGGGACAGGGCTTAATCAGCCCCAGCATTTT. The encoded protein is CASSLGTGLNQPQHF.

As regards this clone: The junction differs from germline at one of its ends, possibly a read error. The chain links TRBV10-1 to TRBJ2-5; 16 bases fit TRBD2. This CDR3 has 12 residues. CDR1 WNHNN and CDR2 SYGVQD come from the germline V gene (reference sequence). The CDR3 DNA reads as TGCGCCAGCGGCTCCGGGACTAGCGGGAGGGACTTC. This codes for CASGSGTSGRDF.

In nucleotides, the CDR3 is TGCGCCAGCAGCTTGGTCCTCCAGGATCATGGCTACACCTTC. Translation gives CASSLVLQDHGYTF. The chain recombines TRBV5-1 with TRBJ1-2, with D unclear. The germline gives CDR1 SGHRS, CDR2 YFSETQ. V was pared by 0 bases and J by 6 bases, with 12 bases between. The CDR3 is 14 residues long.

On this clone: In the same sample, other DNA sequences code for this CDR3. DNA of the CDR3: TGTGCCTGGAGTGTACTTAGAGCCAAAAACATTCAGTACTTC. It translates to CAWSVLRAKNIQYF. This chain joins TRBV30 and TRBJ2-4, with D unclear. There are 14 residues in the CDR3. Deletions cut 0 bases from V and 0 bases from J, with 6 bases between. Germline assignment: CDR1 GTSNPN and CDR2 SVGIG (reference sequence).

A note on this clone: The sample contains more than one DNA sequence encoding this CDR3. The chain joins TRBV10-3 to TRBJ1-4; D is ambiguous. Trimming left V 2 bases short and J 4 bases short, with 5 bases between. This CDR3 region has 13 residues. Germline V CDR1 and CDR2: ENHRY, SYGVKD. The CDR3 nucleotides are TGTGCCATCAGTGAGGGCGGTAATGAAAAACTGTTTTTT. Protein product: CAISEGGNEKLFF.

The J gene is TRBJ2-5, the V gene TRBV6-4; 8 bases agree with TRBD1. This CDR3 is 12 amino acids long. V shed 7 bases, J shed 5 bases, and the junction held 3 bases outside the gene matches. Germline CDR1 reads MRHNA; CDR2 reads SNTAGT. The CDR3 reads CASTDRVETQYF. CDR3 DNA: TGTGCCAGCACGGACAGGGTGGAGACCCAGTACTTC.

J is TRBJ2-5 and V is TRBV7-2, with 10 bases matching TRBD2. The junction had 11 bases not matched to a gene; V was cut back by 5 bases and J by 5 bases. The CDR3 has 16 amino acids. Germline CDR1 SGHTA, CDR2 FQGNSA. This CDR3 is CASSRGSGGARETQYF. CDR3 sequence (DNA): TGTGCCAGCAGCAGGGGCAGCGGGGGGGCCCGTGAGACCCAGTACTTC.

The genes are TRBV11-3 and TRBJ2-7; 7 positions match TRBD1. Unmatched junction bases numbered 6, after V lost 1 base and J lost 3 bases. In germline, CDR1 is SGHNT, CDR2 YENEEA. This CDR3 has 15 amino acids. CDR3 nucleotides: TGTGCCAGCAGCTTAGGACGGGACAGTCTCTACGAGCAGTACTTC. Translating gives CASSLGRDSLYEQYF.

This chain joins TRBV28 and TRBJ1-1; D is possibly TRBD1 (6 bases). Germline V lookup: CDR1 MDHEN, CDR2 SYDVKM. V shed 5 bases and J shed 0 bases, with 10 bases lying between them. The CDR3 is made up of 14 amino acids. In nucleotides, the CDR3 is TGTGCCAGCAGTGGTGGGACAATGAACACTGAAGCTTTCTTT. Protein sequence: CASSGGTMNTEAFF.

CDR3 sequence reads: CASSLISGLGTEAFF. CDR3 nucleotide sequence: TGTGCCAGCAGCTTGATTTCAGGGTTGGGAACTGAAGCTTTCTTT. The V and J genes are TRBV5-4 and TRBJ1-1, with D perhaps TRBD1 (5 bases). The ends were cut back, 1 base at V and 5 bases at J, with 15 bases in the middle. The CDR3 is made up of 15 amino acids. CDR1 SGHNT and CDR2 YYREEE come from the germline V gene (reference sequence).

The chain employs TRBV7-2 and TRBJ2-1; D possibly corresponds to TRBD2 (5 bases). Deletions cut 1 base from V and 5 bases from J, with 12 bases between. This CDR3 has 15 amino acids. Germline V gives CDR1 SGHTA, CDR2 FQGNSA. DNA of the CDR3: TGTGCCAGCAGCTTAGACCTAGCTTTGCACAATGAGCAGTTCTTC. Translated, it gives CASSLDLALHNEQFF.

About this clone itself: At one end, the junction sequence differs from germline, possibly due to a read error. The chain joins TRBV7-7 to TRBJ2-2; TRBD2 matches 7 bases. CDR1 SSHAT and CDR2 FNYEAQ come from the germline V gene (reference sequence). The CDR3 length is 14 residues. CDR3 sequence reads: CASSLAGLAGELFF. In DNA form, the CDR3 reads TGTGCTAGCAGCTTAGCTGGACTAGCCGGGGAGCTGTTTTTT. Complete variable domain (other parts from reference TRBV7-7 and TRBJ2-2): GAGVSQSPRYKVTKRGQDVTLRCDPISSHATLYWYQQALGQGPEFLTYFNYEAQPDKSGLPSDRFSAERPEGSISTLTIQRTEQRDSAMYRCASSLAGLAGELFFGEGSRLTVL.

The gene calls are TRBV4-1 and TRBJ1-1, with unresolved D. V was pared by 3 bases and J by 8 bases, with 16 bases between. In germline, CDR1 is MGHRA, CDR2 YSYEKL. This CDR3 spans 14 amino acids. The CDR3 loop reads CASSQPTSRMEAFF. The CDR3 DNA reads as TGCGCCAGCAGCCAGCCGACATCCAGGATGGAAGCTTTCTTT.

The genes are TRBV5-3 and TRBJ2-1, with 9 positions matching TRBD2. TRBV5-3 is an open reading frame whose function is uncertain. The CDR3 spans 16 residues. Trimming took 4 bases from V and 4 from J; bases not matched to a gene: 9. The CDR3 loop is CARSPGSGRFYNEQFF. DNA of the CDR3: TGTGCCAGAAGCCCGGGGAGCGGGAGGTTTTACAATGAGCAGTTCTTC.

This chain connects TRBV5-4 to TRBJ1-6; D gene unclear. The germline V gene has CDR1 SGHNT and CDR2 YYREEE (reference sequence). V was pared by 0 bases and J by 1 base, with 8 bases between. The CDR3 totals 16 residues. The CDR3 DNA sequence: TGTGCCAGCAGCTTGGACGGTCGGTCCTATAATTCACCCCTCCACTTT. Amino acid sequence: CASSLDGRSYNSPLHF.

The chain has TRBV30 and TRBJ1-4; TRBD1 is a possible D gene (5 bases). Trimming pared 0 bases from V and 8 bases from J, leaving 10 bases between. Germline values: CDR1 GTSNPN, CDR2 SVGIG (reference sequence). The CDR3 covers 13 residues. The CDR3 loop reads CAWSVTRGEKLFF. The CDR3, as DNA: TGTGCCTGGAGTGTGACCCGGGGCGAAAAACTGTTTTTT.

This chain uses TRBV18 with TRBJ1-5; D possibly corresponds to TRBD1 (5 bases). Between the trimmed V and J ends, which lost 4 bases and 1 base, there was a span of 17 bases. CDR1 and CDR2 from the germline V gene are KGHSH and LQKENI. The CDR3 is 17 residues long. CDR3 in amino acids: CASSLTRVKGSNQPQHF. The DNA for the CDR3 is TGTGCCAGCTCACTTACCCGGGTAAAGGGGAGCAATCAGCCCCAGCATTTT.

This clone has a single count. The rearrangement uses TRBV5-1 and TRBJ2-1, with TRBD1 identical over 7 bases. This CDR3 has 12 amino acids. After removal of 4 bases from V and 9 bases from J, the junction contained 4 bases not matched to a gene. CDR1 and CDR2 from the germline V gene are SGHRS and YFSETQ. CDR3 protein: CASSNNRGEQFF. The CDR3 DNA reads TGCGCCAGCAGCAATAACAGGGGTGAGCAGTTCTTC.

The chain uses TRBV9 and TRBJ1-2; the D is unclear. V was shortened by 4 bases and J by 6 bases, with 13 bases between the two germline ends. CDR3 length equals 13 residues. Germline CDR1 is SGDLS and CDR2 is YYNGEE. Written as DNA, the CDR3 is TGTGCCAGCAGCCTAGGAGGCCTTAATGGCTACACCTTC. As protein: CASSLGGLNGYTF.

This rearrangement joins TRBV11-2 to TRBJ1-3, with D uncertain. CDR3 size: 12 residues. Trimming stripped 5 bases from V and 5 bases from J, with 7 bases between. Germline loops: CDR1 SGHAT, CDR2 FQNNGV. The CDR3 DNA is TGTGCCAGCAGCCCCCCTCGAAACACCATATATTTT. Its protein is CASSPPRNTIYF.

Details on this clone: At the DNA level, this CDR3 is encoded by other sequences in the same sample as well. The chain employs TRBV6-6 and TRBJ1-5; D is uncertain. V was clipped by 2 bases and J by 2 bases, with 10 bases between them. Germline V CDR1 and CDR2: MNHNY, SVGAGI (reference sequence). CDR3 length: 15 residues. Written as DNA, the CDR3 is TGTGCCAGCAGTTACGCAGGCCTAGGCAATCAGCCCCAGCATTTT. Its translation: CASSYAGLGNQPQHF.

This chain joins TRBV7-2 and TRBJ2-1; possibly TRBD2 for D (6 bases). Per the germline V gene, CDR1 is SGHTA and CDR2 is FQGNSA. V lost 0 bases, J lost 0 bases, and 9 bases lay in between. The CDR3 spans 16 residues. The CDR3 is CASSLAVAASYNEQFF. The DNA of the CDR3 is TGTGCCAGCAGCTTAGCGGTAGCGGCCTCCTACAATGAGCAGTTCTTC.

This rearrangement joins TRBV28 to TRBJ1-6; no clear D gene. This CDR3 is 15 amino acids long. From germline, CDR1 is MDHEN and CDR2 SYDVKM. Trimming shortened V by 3 bases and J by 5 bases, and 11 bases separated the two germline ends. The chain's CDR3 is CASSLWSADNSPLHF. CDR3 bases: TGTGCCAGCAGTTTGTGGTCAGCCGATAATTCACCCCTCCACTTT.

This sequence joins TRBV4-1 and TRBJ2-5, with D possibly matching TRBD1 (5 bases). V lost 0 bases and J lost 5, with 10 bases in between. The CDR3 is 14 amino acids. Germline V gives CDR1 MGHRA, CDR2 YSYEKL. This CDR3 is CASSQDRASETQYF. In DNA form, the CDR3 reads TGCGCCAGCAGCCAAGACAGGGCGTCGGAGACCCAGTACTTC.

The CDR3 nucleotides are TGTGCCTGGAACAGGGACGAGTCGCCCCAGCATTTT. It specifies CAWNRDESPQHF. The V gene is TRBV30, the J gene TRBJ1-5; a weak D match, TRBD1 (6 bases). This CDR3 is built from 12 residues. CDR1 GTSNPN and CDR2 SVGIG come from the germline V gene (reference sequence). V dropped 4 bases and J dropped 9 bases, with 13 bases sitting between them. Full variable domain (missing parts from reference TRBV30 and TRBJ1-5): SQTIHQWPATLVQPVGSPLSLECTVEGTSNPNLYWYRQAAGRGLQLLFYSVGIGQISSEVPQNLSASRPQDRQFILSSKKLLLSDSGFYLCAWNRDESPQHFGDGTRLSIL.

This sequence joins TRBV7-2 and TRBJ1-3; tentative D call: TRBD1 (5 bases). V was pared by 4 bases and J by 0 bases, with 13 bases between. The CDR3 has 16 amino acids. Germline lookup yields CDR1 SGHTA and CDR2 FQGNSA. CDR3 DNA: TGTGCCAGCAGCTCCACAGGTTTAATCTCTGGAAACACCATATATTTT. Translated: CASSSTGLISGNTIYF.

This chain uses TRBV7-2 with TRBJ2-7; D is possibly TRBD1 or TRBD2 (5 bases each). Germline assignment: CDR1 SGHTA and CDR2 FQGNSA. Trimming pared 5 bases from V and 5 bases from J, leaving 19 bases between. The CDR3 runs to 15 residues. CDR3 DNA: TGTGCCAGCAGCCTCGCCGGGACCCAGGTCGACGAGCAGTACTTC. This gives the protein CASSLAGTQVDEQYF. Variable domain in full (rest from reference TRBV7-2 and TRBJ2-7): GAGVSQSPSNKVTEKGKDVELRCDPISGHTALYWYRQSLGQGLEFLIYFQGNSAPDKSGLPSDRFSAERTGGSVSTLTIQRTQQEDSAVYLCASSLAGTQVDEQYFGPGTRLTVT.

Here the CDR3 DNA reads TGCGCCAGCAGCCAGAGCGGAGTAGCGGGGAACTACAATGAGCAGTTCTTC. It codes for CASSQSGVAGNYNEQFF. This chain connects TRBV4-1 to TRBJ2-1, with 8 bases identical to TRBD2. V was pared by 3 bases and J by 3 bases, with 10 bases of the junction left unmatched. CDR1 is MGHRA, CDR2 YSYEKL, per germline. This CDR3 is built from 17 residues.

The chain has TRBV4-1 and TRBJ2-7, with TRBD1 matching 7 bases. J gave up 5 bases and V 3 bases, and 7 bases lay outside the gene matches. CDR1 and CDR2 (germline): MGHRA, YSYEKL. The CDR3 covers 14 residues. CDR3: CASSQDNRGHEQYF. For the CDR3, the DNA is TGCGCCAGCAGCCAGGACAACAGGGGCCACGAGCAGTACTTC.